The sequence of this T cell receptor beta chain was determined in a study of Ad26.COV2.S vaccination and SARS-CoV-2 variants. Measured with immunoSEQ multiplex PCR; TCRdb has only the in-frame clones, and not every one. This table holds fewer than 900,000 clones, roughly 90% found once. Treatment here: some 19 received Ad26.COV2.S at low or high dose, single or two shots; about 5 received placebo; per-sample allocation not given. Specimen acquisition occurred on day 63 following the initial vaccine or placebo injection. The germline V gene has CDR1 SEHNR and CDR2 FQNEAQ (reference sequence). Between the trimmed V and J ends, which lost 5 bases and 2 bases, there was a span of 10 bases. CDR3 length: 13 amino acids.

The rearrangement joins TRBV7-9 to TRBJ2-7; tentative D call: TRBD1 (6 bases). This clonotype was sampled from a person aged 18 to 59 who received the Ad26.COV2.S COVID-19 vaccine or a placebo. Material: peripheral blood, obtained in a trial of Ad26.COV2.S vaccine versus placebo. The CDR3 region has the DNA TGTGCCAGCAGCCGGACAGAAACCTACGAGCAGTACTTC. This gives the protein CASSRTETYEQYF.